This TCR beta chain came from a study of cytomegalovirus exposure and HLA in healthy donors. It was with 60 Vbeta and 13 Jbeta primers that the PCR ran. The assay was immunoSEQ multiplex PCR, and TCRdb's table has in-frame clones only and misses some. The sample holds over 95,000 clones; roughly 80% are singletons and the top ten take roughly 2%. Study-wide results and caveats: In a later analysis, across HLA loci, associated TCR counts were highest for DRB1, lowest for HLA-C. For most TCR sequences rarity was the rule, although some public TCRs occurred in many donors.

In the case of this clone: The antigen remains unidentified.

Germline-derived CDR1 and CDR2 are LNHDA and SQIVND (reference sequence). CDR3 length: 16 residues. The junction had 13 bases not matched to a gene; V was cut back by 5 bases and J by 7 bases. The rearrangement uses TRBV19 and TRBJ2-1, with 8 bases lining up with TRBD2. Sequencing was done on a sample of PBMCs. The TCR originated in a man aged 35-49 years in good health and CMV-seronegative. CDR3 residues: CASSRQSGLVSNEQFF. DNA of the CDR3: TGTGCCAGTAGTCGTCAATCGGGACTAGTCTCGAATGAGCAGTTCTTC.